A single sample is the source of the 18 T cell receptor beta chains below, sequenced in a study of response to subunit inactivated influenza vaccine. TCRdb recomputed calls from the RT-PCR reads with MiXCR, one row per CDR3 protein. The sample contains about 570,000 distinct CDR3 sequences, 11% of which appear only once. The same sample was also studied in work on T cells expressing NK-cell markers. As that report states: Researchers built TCR beta cDNA using 5'RACE template switching with UMIs.

The sample here was PBMCs from blood, taken on the day of vaccination. All receptors derive from a man aged 50 or older who received an inactivated influenza vaccine.

The table lists this clonotype with many counts. This sequence joins TRBV12-3 or TRBV12-4 and TRBJ2-1; TRBD2 matches 13 bases. V trimming: 3 bases; J trimming: 6 bases; junction bases outside the gene matches: 5. CDR3 length: 16 amino acids. The CDR3 region has the DNA TGTGCCAGCAGTTTTTCGGGGACTAGCGGGACCAATGAGCAGTTCTTC. It yields the protein CASSFSGTSGTNEQFF.

The V call is TRBV20-1, the J call TRBJ2-5, with TRBD2 matching 7 bases. This CDR3 has 16 residues. Germline V gene data show CDR1 as DFQATT and CDR2 as SNEGSKA (reference sequence). With 4 bases clipped from V and 2 bases from J, the junction kept 13 bases outside the gene matches. This CDR3 reads CSAIALVGGIQETQYF. The CDR3 region has the DNA TGCAGTGCTATCGCCCTAGTGGGGGGGATACAAGAGACCCAGTACTTC.

This clonotype showed up just a few times. V and J are TRBV6-2 or TRBV6-3 and TRBJ2-3; D not resolved. The CDR3 extends over 15 amino acids. Trimming pared 3 bases from V and 2 bases from J, leaving 12 bases between. Germline V gives CDR1 MNHEY, CDR2 SVGEGT. The CDR3 here is CASSYPSEYTDTQYF. DNA for the CDR3: TGTGCCAGCAGTTATCCCTCGGAATACACAGATACGCAGTATTTT.

This clonotype was recorded a few times. This chain links TRBV24-1 with TRBJ2-5; 13 nucleotides agree with TRBD2. After removal of 4 bases from V and 0 bases from J, the junction contained 4 bases not matched to a gene. Germline CDR1 and CDR2: KGHDR and SFDVKD. The CDR3 runs 17 residues. The chain's CDR3 is CATSDGLAGVHQETQYF. CDR3 in DNA: TGTGCCACCAGTGACGGACTAGCGGGGGTCCACCAAGAGACCCAGTACTTC.

The chain links TRBV7-2 to TRBJ2-2, with a possible D match to TRBD1 (6 bases). The germline V gene has CDR1 SGHTA and CDR2 FQGNSA. V lost 2 bases and J lost 0, with 10 bases in between. There are 16 residues in the CDR3. The CDR3 spells CASSLTAGANTGELFF. In DNA, the CDR3 is TGTGCCAGCAGCTTAACGGCAGGGGCGAACACCGGGGAGCTGTTTTTT.

In its sample, this clonotype was seen many times. The V gene is TRBV6-2 or TRBV6-3, the J gene TRBJ2-3; weak D call: TRBD2 (6 bases). Germline CDR1 and CDR2: MNHEY and SVGEGT. Trimming stripped 2 bases from V and 2 bases from J, with 11 bases between. CDR3 length equals 15 residues. In DNA form, the CDR3 reads TGTGCCAGCAGTTACGGGCGGGGACTCACAGATACGCAGTATTTT. It translates to CASSYGRGLTDTQYF.

The chain has TRBV20-1 and TRBJ2-5; D gene ambiguous. This CDR3 is built from 13 residues. From germline, CDR1 is DFQATT and CDR2 SNEGSKA (reference sequence). V was pared by 0 bases and J by 4 bases, with 9 bases between. The CDR3 DNA reads as TGCAGTGCTAGAGATCTCCAGCTAGAGACCCAGTACTTC. Translating gives CSARDLQLETQYF.

The chain joins TRBV5-6 to TRBJ2-5, with 8 bases aligning to TRBD1. Germline assignment: CDR1 SGHDT and CDR2 YYEEEE. This CDR3 has 16 residues. Trimming removed 1 base from V and 5 bases from J; junction bases left unmatched: 10. The CDR3, as DNA: TGTGCCAGCAGCTTGTTGGCAGGGGGCGCATACGAGACCCAGTACTTC. Translating it yields CASSLLAGGAYETQYF.

This clonotype was counted at least ten times. The chain joins TRBV12-3 or TRBV12-4 to TRBJ2-6, with no clear D. V lost 8 bases, J lost 1 base, and 0 bases lay in between. The CDR3 totals 11 residues. The CDR3 reads CASSGANVLTF. In DNA form, the CDR3 reads TGTGCCAGCTCTGGGGCCAACGTCCTGACTTTC.

The rearrangement links TRBV6-5 to TRBJ1-1; D remains ambiguous. The CDR3 loop spans 15 amino acids. Trimming removed 6 bases at V and 5 bases at J, with 19 bases between. Germline V lookup: CDR1 MNHEY, CDR2 SVGAGI. The CDR3: CASSYVRRAGTEAFF. The CDR3 DNA follows: TGTGCCAGCAGCTACGTCCGACGGGCCGGGACTGAAGCTTTCTTT.

This chain connects TRBV4-3 to TRBJ2-7; 9 positions agree with TRBD1. Germline values: CDR1 LGHNA, CDR2 YSLEER. Germline trimming cut 4 bases from V and 4 bases from J; bases unmatched to any gene: 8. The length of the CDR3 is 15 residues. The CDR3 coding sequence is TGCGCCAGCAGCCCTGGGACAGGGTGGGGATACGAGCAGTACTTC. Translated, it gives CASSPGTGWGYEQYF.

This clonotype was seen a handful of times. The chain joins TRBV15 to TRBJ1-1; D is possibly TRBD1 (5 bases). V was shortened by 0 bases and J by 1 base, with 15 bases between the two germline ends. Germline assignment: CDR1 LNHNV and CDR2 YYDKDF (reference sequence). This CDR3 spans 17 amino acids. The CDR3 nucleotides read TGTGCCACCAGCAGAGATAGGCTTAGGGACCCGAACACTGAAGCTTTCTTT. Protein: CATSRDRLRDPNTEAFF.

The chain has TRBV28 and TRBJ2-5, with TRBD1 identical over 7 bases. The CDR3 sequence is 16 residues long. V trimming: 3 bases; J trimming: 2 bases; junction bases outside the gene matches: 9. Germline V CDR1 and CDR2: MDHEN, SYDVKM. The CDR3 is CASSFNGQAIQETQYF. CDR3 nucleotide sequence: TGTGCCAGCAGTTTTAACGGACAGGCCATACAAGAGACCCAGTACTTC.

The chain uses TRBV9 and TRBJ1-3; D remains ambiguous. CDR3 length equals 17 residues. The V end was cut by 0 bases, the J end by 0 bases, with 13 bases between. Germline CDR1 is SGDLS and CDR2 is YYNGEE. The CDR3 nucleotides are TGTGCCAGCAGCGTAGAGGACCGACGTCGCTCTGGAAACACCATATATTTT. Residues: CASSVEDRRRSGNTIYF.

This chain links TRBV12-3 or TRBV12-4 with TRBJ2-1; D is perhaps TRBD1 or TRBD2 (5 bases each). The CDR3 loop spans 16 amino acids. Trimming stripped 5 bases from V and 7 bases from J, with 21 bases between. The CDR3 is CASSPSLGPWGNEQFF. The CDR3 DNA follows: TGTGCCAGCAGTCCCTCCCTAGGGCCTTGGGGGAATGAGCAGTTCTTC.

This chain connects TRBV4-2 to TRBJ1-4, with no clear D. Trimming took 0 bases from V and 8 from J, leaving 10 bases between them. The CDR3 contains 14 residues. The germline CDR1 and CDR2 sequences are LGHNA and YNFKEQ. DNA of the CDR3: TGTGCCAGCAGCCAAGAGGCTACTGGGGAAAAACTGTTTTTT. It codes for CASSQEATGEKLFF.

The chain combines TRBV7-2 with TRBJ2-1; D remains unclear. The CDR3 consists of 14 residues. V was clipped by 0 bases and J by 4 bases, with 7 bases between them. Germline loops: CDR1 SGHTA, CDR2 FQGNSA. Here the CDR3 reads CASSLAPLYNEQFF. The CDR3 nucleotides read TGTGCCAGCAGCTTAGCGCCACTATACAATGAGCAGTTCTTC. The full variable domain, its missing parts supplied by reference TRBV7-2 and TRBJ2-1, is GAGVSQSPSNKVTEKGKDVELRCDPISGHTALYWYRQSLGQGLEFLIYFQGNSAPDKSGLPSDRFSAERTGGSVSTLTIQRTQQEDSAVYLCASSLAPLYNEQFFGPGTRLTVL.

V and J are TRBV27 and TRBJ2-7, with 7 positions matching TRBD2. Germline-derived CDR1 and CDR2 are MNHEY and SMNVEV (reference sequence). CDR3 size: 16 residues. The junction had 14 bases not matched to a gene; V was cut back by 5 bases and J by 4 bases. The CDR3 here is CASSPTVGRGIYEQYF. DNA of the CDR3: TGTGCCAGCAGTCCTACCGTGGGGAGGGGCATATACGAGCAGTACTTC.